The 2 T cell receptor beta chains below all came from one sample that was sequenced in a study of metastatic and nonmetastatic thyroid tumors. TCRdb re-processed the PCR reads through MiXCR. The profile shows under 8,000 clones, roughly a third of them singletons. Thyroid surgery had not been preceded by any treatment in any patient. Sequencing was carried out using adjacent normal tissue. The source of these receptors is a female donor with papillary thyroid cancer or a benign thyroid nodule (not recorded which). Some clones in this sample may be carry-over from other donors' samples.

By share, this clone counts as medium-sized. The chain recombines TRBV7-9 with TRBJ1-3, with D possibly being TRBD1 (6 bases). The CDR3 consists of 14 residues. Germline V lookup: CDR1 SEHNR, CDR2 FQNEAQ (reference sequence). The germline V and J ends were trimmed by 8 bases and 3 bases, with 14 bases remaining between them. This CDR3 is CASWNNRDGNTIYF. The CDR3 region has the DNA TGTGCCAGCTGGAATAACAGGGATGGAAACACCATATATTTT.

Note on this clone: In this CDR3 the conserved last residue, phenylalanine or tryptophan, is missing, so a read error is likely. The chain employs TRBV6-2 or TRBV6-3 and TRBJ2-5, with a tentative D call TRBD2 (7 bases). This CDR3 spans 15 amino acids. CDR1 is MNHEY and CDR2 is SVGEGT in the germline V gene. The CDR3 DNA follows: TGTGCCAGCAGTACCGAAGGGGGGGATCGAGAGACACAGTACCTC. This codes for CASSTEGGDRETQYL.